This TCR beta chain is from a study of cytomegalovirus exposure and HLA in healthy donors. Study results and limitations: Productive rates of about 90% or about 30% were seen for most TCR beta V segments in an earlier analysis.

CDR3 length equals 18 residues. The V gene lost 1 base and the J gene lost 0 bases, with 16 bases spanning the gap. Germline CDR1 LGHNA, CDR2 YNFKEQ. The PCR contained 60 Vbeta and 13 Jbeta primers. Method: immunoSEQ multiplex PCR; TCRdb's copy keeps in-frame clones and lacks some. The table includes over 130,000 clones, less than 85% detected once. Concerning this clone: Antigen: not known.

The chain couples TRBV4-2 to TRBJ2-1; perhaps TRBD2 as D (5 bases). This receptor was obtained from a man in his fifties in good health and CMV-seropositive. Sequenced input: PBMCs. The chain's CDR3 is CASSQGGSGGDSYNEQFF. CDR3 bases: TGTGCCAGCAGCCAAGGTGGCTCTGGAGGCGACTCCTACAATGAGCAGTTCTTC.